Presented here are 7 T cell receptor beta chains from one specimen sequenced in a study of blood T cell repertoires in COVID-19. Measured with immunoSEQ multiplex PCR; TCRdb has only the in-frame clones, and not every one. Here the sample spans about 28,000 clones, approximately 80% being singletons. The sequencing sample was made of peripheral blood. The receptors originated from a man in his 70s with active COVID-19.

The V and J genes are TRBV12-3 or TRBV12-4 and TRBJ1-2; unclear D gene. V lost 2 bases and J 5 bases, leaving 6 bases between the germline ends. The length of the CDR3 is 12 residues. The CDR3 sequence is CASSLRGYGYTF. The DNA of the CDR3 is TGTGCCAGCAGTTTACGGGGATATGGCTACACCTTC.

Within the sample, this clone is medium-sized. The V and J genes are TRBV5-4 and TRBJ1-2; TRBD1 agrees at 9 bases. In germline, CDR1 is SGHNT, CDR2 YYREEE (reference sequence). The CDR3 totals 14 residues. Losses at the gene ends were 3 bases for V and 4 bases for J; bases not matched to a gene: 4. The CDR3 DNA reads as TGTGCCAGCAGCTCAGGGACAGGGCCCTATGGCTACACCTTC. Amino acids: CASSSGTGPYGYTF. The full variable domain, in which reference TRBV5-4 and TRBJ1-2 provide the parts outside the CDR3, is ETGVTQSPTHLIKTRGQQVTLRCSSQSGHNTVSWYQQALGQGPQFIFQYYREEENGRGNFPPRFSGLQFPNYSSELNVNALELDDSALYLCASSSGTGPYGYTFGSGTRLTVV.

The V call is TRBV27, the J call TRBJ2-7, with 9 bases lining up with TRBD2. CDR1 is MNHEY and CDR2 is SMNVEV in the germline V gene (reference sequence). J was trimmed by 1 base and V by 6 bases; bases with no gene match: 7. The length of the CDR3 is 15 residues. The CDR3 loop is CASRTVAGVSYEQYF. The CDR3 DNA reads TGTGCCAGCAGGACTGTAGCGGGGGTTTCCTACGAGCAGTACTTC.

The rearrangement links TRBV9 to TRBJ1-6; D is unresolved. With 4 bases removed from V and 7 bases from J, the gap between germline ends came to 15 bases. The CDR3 has 15 residues. Germline loops: CDR1 SGDLS, CDR2 YYNGEE. The CDR3 loop reads CASSPTGRGNSPLHF. For the CDR3, the DNA is TGTGCCAGCAGCCCTACCGGTCGAGGGAATTCACCCCTCCACTTT.

This clone was detected once. The chain carries TRBV7-9 and TRBJ2-7, with TRBD1 matching 8 bases. CDR1 is SEHNR, CDR2 FQNEAQ, per germline (reference sequence). V shed 5 bases, J shed 11 bases, and the junction held 11 bases outside the gene matches. This CDR3 contains 13 residues. In DNA form, the CDR3 reads TGTGCCAGCAGCGGGGACAGCATGGGACAGGAGTACTTC. It specifies CASSGDSMGQEYF.

V and J are TRBV6-5 and TRBJ1-3; tentative D call: TRBD1 (6 bases). Looked up from germline, CDR1 is MNHEY and CDR2 is SVGAGI. The length of the CDR3 is 15 residues. Trimming shortened V by 7 bases and J by 0 bases, and 13 bases separated the two germline ends. The DNA of the CDR3 is TGTGCCAGCACCCGGGACATCCTCTCTGGAAACACCATATATTTT. Translated, it gives CASTRDILSGNTIYF.

The chain carries TRBV7-9 and TRBJ1-5, with 7 bases lining up with TRBD1. Germline trimming cut 1 base from V and 6 bases from J; bases unmatched to any gene: 6. Germline assignment: CDR1 SEHNR and CDR2 FQNEAQ (reference sequence). The CDR3 covers 15 residues. CDR3 region: CASSLGGHRGQPQHF. CDR3 DNA: TGTGCCAGCAGCTTAGGGGGACACAGGGGTCAGCCCCAGCATTTT.